One and the same sample provided the 26 T cell receptor beta chains below, sequenced in a study of blood T cell repertoires in COVID-19. Repertoires were generated with immunoSEQ multiplex PCR, while TCRdb's copy carries only in-frame clones and drops some. The sample has some 150,000 clones, roughly nine tenths seen once. The sample was peripheral blood. These receptor sequences come from a human donor in a cohort sampled during active COVID-19.

V usage is TRBV16 and J usage is TRBJ2-4; 8 bases align to TRBD1. The germline V gene has CDR1 KGHSY and CDR2 FQNENV. The junction had 5 bases not matched to a gene; V was cut back by 4 bases and J by 6 bases. The CDR3 is made up of 14 amino acids. This chain's CDR3 is CASSLRDRSNIQYF. DNA for the CDR3: TGTGCCAGCAGCCTCCGGGACAGGTCAAACATTCAGTACTTC.

This rearrangement joins TRBV7-6 to TRBJ2-1; 11 bases are shared with TRBD2. The germline V gene has CDR1 SGHVS and CDR2 FNYEAQ. The CDR3 is 16 amino acids. J was trimmed by 3 bases and V by 6 bases; bases with no gene match: 7. In DNA form, the CDR3 reads TGTGCCAGCAGGAAGGGGCTAGCGGGAGGCTACAATGAGCAGTTCTTC. Translation gives CASRKGLAGGYNEQFF.

The chain recombines TRBV19 with TRBJ2-7, with a weak D call TRBD1 (5 bases). The CDR3 contains 14 residues. V lost 6 bases, J lost 6 bases, and 18 bases lay in between. Germline CDR1 LNHDA, CDR2 SQIVND (reference sequence). The CDR3 DNA follows: TGTGCCAGTAGCCAAATCCCTACAGGTGGCGAGCAGTACTTC. Protein sequence: CASSQIPTGGEQYF.

DNA for the CDR3: TGTGCCAGCAGGAAAGGGGGGGGGACTGAAGCTTTCTTT. This gives the protein CASRKGGGTEAFF. The chain has TRBV6-5 and TRBJ1-1; D is possibly TRBD1 (6 bases). V lost 6 bases, J lost 5 bases, and 13 bases lay in between. Germline assignment: CDR1 MNHEY and CDR2 SVGAGI. The length of the CDR3 is 13 residues.

J is TRBJ1-2 and V is TRBV2, with D possibly matching TRBD1 (6 bases). This CDR3 comprises 13 residues. The germline V gene encodes CDR1 SNHLY and CDR2 FYNNEI. V was clipped by 5 bases and J by 4 bases, with 11 bases between them. In DNA form, the CDR3 reads TGTGCCAGCAGTACCGGACAGTCCTATGGCTACACCTTC. This gives the protein CASSTGQSYGYTF. The variable domain in full, with the rest retrieved from reference TRBV2 and TRBJ1-2, is EPEVTQTPSHQVTQMGQEVILRCVPISNHLYFYWYRQILGQKVEFLVSFYNNEISEKSEIFDDQFSVERPDGSNFTLKIRSTKLEDSAMYFCASSTGQSYGYTFGSGTRLTVV.

The genes are TRBV6-5 and TRBJ2-7, with TRBD1 identical over 9 bases. The germline gives CDR1 MNHEY, CDR2 SVGAGI. There are 14 residues in the CDR3. V was pared by 6 bases and J by 2 bases, with 5 bases of the junction left unmatched. The CDR3 region has the DNA TGTGCCAGCAGGGAGGACAGGGGAACCTACGAGCAGTACTTC. Translating gives CASREDRGTYEQYF.

The V call is TRBV3-1 (or the pseudogene TRBV3-2), the J call TRBJ2-1; D possibly corresponds to TRBD1 (6 bases). Germline V gene data show CDR1 as LGHDT and CDR2 as YNNKEL (reference sequence). The CDR3 is 15 residues long. The V end was cut by 0 bases, the J end by 5 bases, with 11 bases between. This CDR3 is CASSQDTGSHNEQFF. Written as DNA, the CDR3 is TGTGCCAGCAGCCAAGATACAGGGTCACACAATGAGCAGTTCTTC.

Only one count was recorded for this clone. The genes are TRBV5-4 and TRBJ1-2, with 8 bases identical to TRBD1. The CDR3 contains 17 residues. The V gene end was trimmed by 3 bases and the J gene end by 7 bases; junction bases not matched to a gene: 17. CDR1 SGHNT and CDR2 YYREEE come from the germline V gene (reference sequence). The CDR3 nucleotides read TGTGCCAGCAGCTCCTCCCCCAGGGGGCCCATTGGGAGTGGCTACACCTTC. This sequence encodes CASSSSPRGPIGSGYTF.

This chain uses TRBV15 with TRBJ2-4; 10 nucleotides align to TRBD1. J was trimmed by 4 bases and V by 1 base; bases with no gene match: 1. The CDR3 totals 15 residues. Germline V lookup: CDR1 LNHNV, CDR2 YYDKDF (reference sequence). The CDR3 here is CATSRGDRGKNIQYF. The DNA of the CDR3 is TGTGCCACCAGCAGAGGGGACAGGGGAAAAAACATTCAGTACTTC.

The rearrangement links TRBV6-5 to TRBJ2-1; maybe TRBD1 (5 bases). The CDR3 has 15 amino acids. The germline V and J ends were trimmed by 7 bases and 0 bases, with 13 bases remaining between them. In germline, CDR1 is MNHEY, CDR2 SVGAGI. The CDR3 DNA is TGTGCCAGCATCCCCGATGGGGCCTCCTACAATGAGCAGTTCTTC. It is translated as CASIPDGASYNEQFF.

V is TRBV3-1 (or the pseudogene TRBV3-2) and J is TRBJ1-6, with no clear D. This CDR3 region has 17 residues. Germline CDR1 reads LGHDT; CDR2 reads YNNKEL (reference sequence). V shed 4 bases and J shed 2 bases, with 15 bases lying between them. The CDR3 spells CASSPWTGVTYNSPLHF. DNA of the CDR3: TGTGCCAGCAGCCCCTGGACGGGAGTCACCTATAATTCACCCCTCCACTTT.

The chain is built from TRBV5-4 and TRBJ2-5; 11 bases match TRBD2. Germline CDR1 is SGHNT and CDR2 is YYREEE (reference sequence). The length of the CDR3 is 16 residues. Trimming took 3 bases from V and 3 from J; bases not matched to a gene: 7. The CDR3 DNA sequence: TGTGCCAGCAGCTCCCCTAGGGGACTAGCGGAAGAGACCCAGTACTTC. It encodes CASSSPRGLAEETQYF.

V gene TRBV4-3 combines with J gene TRBJ2-7, with 12 bases matching TRBD2. Trimming took 3 bases from V and 1 from J; bases not matched to a gene: 4. This CDR3 is built from 16 residues. Germline values: CDR1 LGHNA, CDR2 YSLEER. CDR3 residues: CASSHWTSGASYEQYF. The CDR3 nucleotides are TGCGCCAGCAGCCACTGGACTAGCGGGGCATCCTACGAGCAGTACTTC.

This sequence joins TRBV5-6 and TRBJ2-3, with 11 bases lining up with TRBD2. V trimming: 3 bases; J trimming: 6 bases; junction bases outside the gene matches: 12. The CDR3 extends over 17 amino acids. Germline CDR1 SGHDT, CDR2 YYEEEE. The CDR3 protein is CASSSVFSGGGMDTQYF. Here the CDR3 DNA reads TGTGCCAGCAGCTCCGTTTTTAGCGGGGGGGGTATGGATACGCAGTATTTT.

The rearrangement uses TRBV5-5 and TRBJ1-6; 8 bases fit TRBD1. Per germline, CDR1 SGHKS and CDR2 YYEKEE (reference sequence). V lost 4 bases and J lost 10; bases outside the gene matches: 10. The CDR3 spans 15 residues. The CDR3 loop is CASSRTGGIASPLHF. The CDR3 region has the DNA TGTGCCAGCAGCCGAACAGGGGGTATTGCGTCACCCCTCCACTTT.

This chain uses TRBV7-3 with TRBJ2-7; possible D gene TRBD1, 6 bases. The germline CDR1 and CDR2 sequences are SGHTA and FQGTGA. CDR3 length equals 14 residues. V lost 8 bases and J lost 0, with 14 bases in between. The CDR3 is CASAWGHSSYEQYF. The CDR3 DNA reads as TGTGCCAGCGCTTGGGGACACTCCTCCTACGAGCAGTACTTC.

The chain is built from TRBV11-2 and TRBJ1-2; D remains ambiguous. The CDR3 sequence is 8 residues long. V was cut by 11 bases and J by 14 bases, with 12 bases left in between. Germline V gene data show CDR1 as SGHAT and CDR2 as FQNNGV. As DNA, the CDR3 is TGTGCCCCTCTCGGGGAGACCTTC. Its protein is CAPLGETF.

This chain's CDR3 is CASSQEAESYTF. In nucleotides, the CDR3 is TGTGCCAGCAGCCAAGAGGCGGAGAGCTACACCTTC. The V gene is TRBV4-2, the J gene TRBJ1-2; D not resolved. Germline V CDR1 and CDR2: LGHNA, YNFKEQ. V was clipped by 0 bases and J by 9 bases, with 8 bases between them. This CDR3 has 12 amino acids.

This clone was seen only once. This chain connects TRBV4-3 to TRBJ2-2; TRBD2 is a possible D gene (5 bases). CDR3 length: 17 amino acids. Germline V CDR1 and CDR2: LGHNA, YSLEER. V lost 0 bases to trimming and J lost 1 base, with 12 bases between them. CDR3 sequence (DNA): TGCGCCAGCAGCCAAGATGGGTCTAGCCTGAACACCGGGGAGCTGTTTTTT. It yields the protein CASSQDGSSLNTGELFF.

The rearrangement uses TRBV9 and TRBJ2-1, with 10 bases that match TRBD2. V shed 0 bases and J 6 bases; nucleotides not matched to a gene: 3. Per the germline V gene, CDR1 is SGDLS and CDR2 is YYNGEE. The CDR3 totals 15 residues. CDR3 DNA sequence: TGTGCCAGCAGCGTAGCTGGGACTAGCGCCAATGAGCAGTTCTTC. Residues: CASSVAGTSANEQFF.

The chain uses TRBV5-1 and TRBJ1-3; TRBD1 matches 7 bases. J lost 0 bases, V lost 4 bases, and 4 bases had no gene match. Germline-derived CDR1 and CDR2 are SGHRS and YFSETQ. CDR3 length: 15 residues. As DNA, the CDR3 is TGCGCCAGCAGCCCGGACAGGAGCTCTGGAAACACCATATATTTT. As protein: CASSPDRSSGNTIYF.

The chain has TRBV20-1 and TRBJ1-4, with D possibly being TRBD1 (5 bases). This CDR3 is 13 amino acids long. Germline CDR1 is DFQATT and CDR2 is SNEGSKA (reference sequence). Trimming took 3 bases from V and 7 from J, leaving 12 bases between them. The CDR3 nucleotides read TGCAGTGCTAGTGGGAGGGGAGGTGAAAAACTGTTTTTT. Translated: CSASGRGGEKLFF.

The rearrangement links TRBV18 to TRBJ2-7, with D unclear. V dropped 2 bases and J dropped 1 base, with 15 bases sitting between them. The length of the CDR3 is 16 residues. Germline CDR1 reads KGHSH; CDR2 reads LQKENI. This chain's CDR3 is CASSPKDQVLSYEQYF. CDR3 DNA sequence: TGTGCCAGCTCACCAAAAGACCAGGTTTTATCCTACGAGCAGTACTTC.

The V gene is TRBV10-3, the J gene TRBJ1-3; 10 bases match TRBD1. Germline trimming cut 3 bases from V and 4 bases from J; bases unmatched to any gene: 6. The CDR3 is 16 residues long. Germline CDR1 reads ENHRY; CDR2 reads SYGVKD. CDR3 nucleotide sequence: TGTGCCATCAGTGAAGGGACAGGGGTATACGGAAACACCATATATTTT. It codes for CAISEGTGVYGNTIYF.

Remarks on this clone: The sample has other DNA sequences that encode this CDR3 too. The chain employs TRBV2 and TRBJ1-6; unclear D gene. V lost 7 bases and J 3 bases, leaving 7 bases between the germline ends. The CDR3 runs to 13 residues. Germline CDR1 is SNHLY and CDR2 is FYNNEI. CDR3 coding DNA: TGTGCCAGCAAACAGAGCTATAATTCACCCCTCCACTTT. It translates to CASKQSYNSPLHF.

The chain uses TRBV7-9 and TRBJ2-1; D may be TRBD1 (7 bases). This CDR3 region has 16 residues. Per germline, CDR1 SEHNR and CDR2 FQNEAQ (reference sequence). V was trimmed by 5 bases and J by 0 bases, leaving 14 bases between them. The DNA of the CDR3 is TGTGCCAGCAGCCCGCAGGGGGGTAGCTCCTACAATGAGCAGTTCTTC. Its protein is CASSPQGGSSYNEQFF.